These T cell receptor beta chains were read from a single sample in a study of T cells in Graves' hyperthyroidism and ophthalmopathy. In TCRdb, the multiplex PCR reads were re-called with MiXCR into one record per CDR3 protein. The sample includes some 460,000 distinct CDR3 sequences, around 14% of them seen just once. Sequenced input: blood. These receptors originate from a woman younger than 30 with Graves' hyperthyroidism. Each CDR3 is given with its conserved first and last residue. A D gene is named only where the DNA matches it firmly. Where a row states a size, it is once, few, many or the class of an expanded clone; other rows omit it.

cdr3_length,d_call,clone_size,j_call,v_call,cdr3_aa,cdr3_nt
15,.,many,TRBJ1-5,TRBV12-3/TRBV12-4,CASSLSGVGNQPQHF,TGTGCCAGCAGTTTATCAGGGGTTGGCAATCAGCCCCAGCATTTT
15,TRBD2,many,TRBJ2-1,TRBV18,CASSPSAGGLSEQFF,TGTGCCAGCTCACCCTCGGCGGGGGGGCTGAGTGAGCAGTTCTTC
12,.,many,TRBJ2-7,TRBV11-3,CASSPFPYEQYF,TGTGCCAGCAGCCCATTCCCCTACGAGCAGTACTTC
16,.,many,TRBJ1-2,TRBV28,CASSSSRREFNYGYTF,TGTGCCAGCAGTTCGTCCCGCAGGGAGTTTAACTATGGCTACACCTTC
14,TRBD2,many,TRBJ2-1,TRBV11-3,CASSQRGGYNEQFF,TGTGCCAGCAGCCAGCGGGGGGGCTACAATGAGCAGTTCTTC
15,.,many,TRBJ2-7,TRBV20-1,CSARDLGYASYEQYF,TGCAGTGCTAGAGATTTGGGCTATGCCTCCTACGAGCAGTACTTC
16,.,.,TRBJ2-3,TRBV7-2,CASSFPPGSSTDTQYF,TGTGCCAGCAGCTTTCCTCCAGGATCTAGCACAGATACGCAGTATTTT
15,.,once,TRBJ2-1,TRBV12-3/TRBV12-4,CASSNRDISYNEQFF,TGTGCCAGCAGTAACCGGGACATCTCCTACAATGAGCAGTTCTTC
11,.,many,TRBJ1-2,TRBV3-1,CASSQGYGYTF,TGTGCCAGCAGCCAAGGGTACGGCTACACCTTC
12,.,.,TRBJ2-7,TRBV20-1,CSARESTYEQYF,TGCAGTGCTAGGGAGTCCACCTACGAGCAGTACTTC
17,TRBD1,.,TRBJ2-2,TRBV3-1,CASSPPTARGSTGEPFF,TGTGCCAGCAGCCCCCCCACGGCCAGGGGGAGCACCGGGGAGCCGTTTTTT
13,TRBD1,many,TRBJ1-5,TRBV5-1,CASSSGQGQPQHF,TGCGCCAGCAGCTCTGGACAGGGCCAGCCCCAGCATTTT
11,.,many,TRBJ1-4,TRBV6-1,CASSGGEKLFF,TGTGCCAGCTCGGGGGGTGAAAAACTGTTTTTT
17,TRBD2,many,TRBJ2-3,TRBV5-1,CASSLLLAGGTGSTQYF,TGCGCCAGCAGCCTTTTACTAGCGGGAGGGACGGGGAGTACGCAGTATTTT
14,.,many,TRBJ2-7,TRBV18,CASSPPEKAYEQYF,TGTGCCAGCTCACCACCGGAGAAAGCCTACGAGCAGTACTTC
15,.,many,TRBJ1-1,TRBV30,CAWSVHYSTNTEAFF,TGTGCCTGGAGTGTACACTATTCGACGAACACTGAAGCTTTCTTT
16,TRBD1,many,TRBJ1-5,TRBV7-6,CASSPGTGGPSQPQHF,TGTGCCAGCAGCCCTGGGACAGGGGGACCCTCTCAGCCCCAGCATTTT
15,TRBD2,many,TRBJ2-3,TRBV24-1,CATSDKRGRADTQYF,TGTGCCACCAGTGATAAGCGGGGGAGGGCAGATACGCAGTATTTT
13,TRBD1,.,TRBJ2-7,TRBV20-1,CSAKTGEVYEQYF,TGCAGTGCAAAGACAGGGGAGGTATACGAGCAGTACTTC
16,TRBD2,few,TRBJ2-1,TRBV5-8,CASRVTGRESYNEQFF,TGTGCCAGCAGGGTAACCGGGCGGGAGTCCTACAATGAGCAGTTCTTC
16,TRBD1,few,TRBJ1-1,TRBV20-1,CSARAGTGGRGTEAFF,TGCAGTGCTAGAGCCGGGACAGGGGGCAGGGGAACTGAAGCTTTCTTT
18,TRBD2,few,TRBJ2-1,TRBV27,CASSLSSAAGGPYNEQFF,TGTGCCAGCAGTTTATCATCGGCAGCGGGAGGCCCCTACAATGAGCAGTTCTTC
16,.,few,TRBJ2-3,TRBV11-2,CASSTGLAYSTDTQYF,TGTGCCAGCAGCACCGGACTCGCCTATAGCACAGATACGCAGTATTTT
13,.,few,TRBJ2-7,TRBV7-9,CASSLAIWGEQYF,TGTGCCAGCAGCTTAGCGATCTGGGGCGAGCAGTACTTC
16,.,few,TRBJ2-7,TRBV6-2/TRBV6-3,CARMARTEALRDEQYF,TGTGCCAGAATGGCCCGGACAGAAGCTCTACGAGATGAGCAGTACTTC
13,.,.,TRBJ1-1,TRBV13,CASSLTGTMNAFF,TGTGCCAGCAGCTTAACAGGGACTATGAATGCTTTCTTT
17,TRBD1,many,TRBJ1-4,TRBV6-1,CASSYTGTVGGNEKLFF,TGTGCCAGCAGTTACACCGGGACAGTCGGCGGGAATGAAAAACTGTTTTTT
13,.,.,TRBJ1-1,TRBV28,CASNAGLFTEAFF,TGTGCCAGCAACGCGGGCCTTTTCACTGAAGCTTTCTTT
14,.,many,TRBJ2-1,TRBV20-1,CSASWENPYNEQFF,TGCAGTGCTAGCTGGGAGAACCCCTACAATGAGCAGTTCTTC
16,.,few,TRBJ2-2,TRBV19,CASTKSGLRNTGELFF,TGTGCCAGTACCAAATCAGGGTTAAGGAACACCGGGGAGCTGTTTTTT
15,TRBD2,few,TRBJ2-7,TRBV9,CASSARSGRADEQYF,TGTGCCAGCAGCGCCCGTAGCGGGAGAGCCGACGAGCAGTACTTC
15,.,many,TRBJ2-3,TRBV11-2,CASSPGTLPRDTQYF,TGTGCCAGCAGCCCGGGGACGCTACCCCGAGATACGCAGTATTTT
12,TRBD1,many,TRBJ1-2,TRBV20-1,CSALQGGYGYTF,TGCAGTGCTTTACAGGGGGGTTATGGCTACACCTTC
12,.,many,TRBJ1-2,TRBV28,CASSLWESGYTF,TGTGCCAGCAGTTTGTGGGAGTCTGGCTACACCTTC
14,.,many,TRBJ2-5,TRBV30,CAWSVKGVRETQYF,TGTGCCTGGAGTGTAAAGGGGGTGAGGGAGACCCAGTACTTC
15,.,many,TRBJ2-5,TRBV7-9,CASSPPGRGPETQYF,TGTGCCAGCAGCCCCCCGGGGCGGGGTCCAGAGACCCAGTACTTC
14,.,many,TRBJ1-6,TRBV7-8,CASSPGQPPLPLHF,TGTGCCAGCAGCCCCGGACAGCCTCCCCTTCCCCTCCACTTT
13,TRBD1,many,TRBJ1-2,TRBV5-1,CASSWITGGGYTF,TGCGCCAGCAGCTGGATAACAGGGGGCGGCTACACCTTC
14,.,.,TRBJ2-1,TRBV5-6,CASSLDVNYNEQFF,TGTGCCAGCAGCTTGGATGTCAATTACAATGAGCAGTTCTTC
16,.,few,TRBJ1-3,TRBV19,CASSILDGSSGNTIYF,TGTGCCAGTAGTATTTTAGACGGAAGCTCTGGAAACACCATATATTTT
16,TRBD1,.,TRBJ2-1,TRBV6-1,CASSEWGQGLGDEQFF,TGTGCCAGCAGTGAATGGGGACAGGGGTTAGGGGATGAGCAGTTCTTC
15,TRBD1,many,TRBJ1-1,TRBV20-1,CSARAGTVMNTEAFF,TGCAGTGCTAGAGCCGGGACAGTTATGAACACTGAAGCTTTCTTT